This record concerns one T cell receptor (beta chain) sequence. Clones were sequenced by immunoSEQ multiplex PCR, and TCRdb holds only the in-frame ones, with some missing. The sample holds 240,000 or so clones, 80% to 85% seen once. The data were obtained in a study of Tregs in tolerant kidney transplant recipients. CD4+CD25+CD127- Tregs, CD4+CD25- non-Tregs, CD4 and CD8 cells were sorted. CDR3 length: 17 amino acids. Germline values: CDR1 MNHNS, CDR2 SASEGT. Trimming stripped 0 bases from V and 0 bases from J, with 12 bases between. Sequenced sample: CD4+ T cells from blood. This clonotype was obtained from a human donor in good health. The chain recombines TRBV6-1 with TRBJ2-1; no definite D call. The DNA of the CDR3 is TGTGCCAGCAGTGAAGCGCTCAACCCTAGCTCCTACAATGAGCAGTTCTTC. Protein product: CASSEALNPSSYNEQFF.